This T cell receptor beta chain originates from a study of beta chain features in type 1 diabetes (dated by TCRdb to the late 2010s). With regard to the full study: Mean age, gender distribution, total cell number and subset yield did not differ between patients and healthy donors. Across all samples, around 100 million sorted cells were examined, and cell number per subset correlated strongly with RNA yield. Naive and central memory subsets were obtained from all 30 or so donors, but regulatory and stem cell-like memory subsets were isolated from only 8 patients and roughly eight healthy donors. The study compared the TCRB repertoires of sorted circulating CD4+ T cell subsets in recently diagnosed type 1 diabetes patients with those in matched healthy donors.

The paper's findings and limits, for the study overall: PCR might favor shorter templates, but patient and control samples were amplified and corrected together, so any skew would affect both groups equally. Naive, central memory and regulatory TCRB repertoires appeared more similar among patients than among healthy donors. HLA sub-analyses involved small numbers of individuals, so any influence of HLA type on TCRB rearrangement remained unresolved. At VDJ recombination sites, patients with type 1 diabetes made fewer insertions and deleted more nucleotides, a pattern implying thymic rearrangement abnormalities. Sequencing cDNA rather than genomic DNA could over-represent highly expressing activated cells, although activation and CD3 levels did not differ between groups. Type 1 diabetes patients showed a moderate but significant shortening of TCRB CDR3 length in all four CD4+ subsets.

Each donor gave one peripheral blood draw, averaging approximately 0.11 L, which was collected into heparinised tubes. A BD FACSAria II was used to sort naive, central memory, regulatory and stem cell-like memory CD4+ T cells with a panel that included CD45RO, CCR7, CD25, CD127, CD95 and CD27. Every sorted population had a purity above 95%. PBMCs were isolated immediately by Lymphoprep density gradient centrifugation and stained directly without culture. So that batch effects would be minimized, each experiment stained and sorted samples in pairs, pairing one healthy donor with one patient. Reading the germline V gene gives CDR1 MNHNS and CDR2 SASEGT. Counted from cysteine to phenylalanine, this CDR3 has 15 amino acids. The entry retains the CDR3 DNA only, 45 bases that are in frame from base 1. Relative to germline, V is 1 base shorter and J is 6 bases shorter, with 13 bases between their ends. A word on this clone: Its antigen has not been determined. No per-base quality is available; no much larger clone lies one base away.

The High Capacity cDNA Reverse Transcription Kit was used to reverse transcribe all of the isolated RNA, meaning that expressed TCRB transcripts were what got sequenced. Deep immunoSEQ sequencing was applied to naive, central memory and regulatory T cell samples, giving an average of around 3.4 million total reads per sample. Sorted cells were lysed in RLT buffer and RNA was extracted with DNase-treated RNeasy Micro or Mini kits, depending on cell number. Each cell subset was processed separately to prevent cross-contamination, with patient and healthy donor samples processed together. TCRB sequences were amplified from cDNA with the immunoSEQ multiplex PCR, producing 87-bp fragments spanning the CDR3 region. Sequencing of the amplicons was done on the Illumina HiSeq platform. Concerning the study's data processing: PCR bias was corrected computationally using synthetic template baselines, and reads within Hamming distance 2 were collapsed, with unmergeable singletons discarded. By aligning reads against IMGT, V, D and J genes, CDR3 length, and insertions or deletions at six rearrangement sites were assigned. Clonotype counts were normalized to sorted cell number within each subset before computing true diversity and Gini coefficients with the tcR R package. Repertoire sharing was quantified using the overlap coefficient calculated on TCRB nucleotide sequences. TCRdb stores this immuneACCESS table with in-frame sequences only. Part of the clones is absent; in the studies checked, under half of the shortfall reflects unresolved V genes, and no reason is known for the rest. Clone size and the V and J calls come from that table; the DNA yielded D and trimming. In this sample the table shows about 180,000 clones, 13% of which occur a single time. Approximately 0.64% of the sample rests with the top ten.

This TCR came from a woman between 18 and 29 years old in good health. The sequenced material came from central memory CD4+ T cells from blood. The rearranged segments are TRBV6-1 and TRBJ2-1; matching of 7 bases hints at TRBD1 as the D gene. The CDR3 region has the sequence CASSEGYRGGNEQFF. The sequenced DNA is TGTGCCAGCAGTGAAGGATACAGGGGAGGCAATGAGCAGTTCTTC.